The 5 T cell receptor beta chains in this list originate from one sample, sequenced in a study of blood T cells in healthy people across ages. A second PCR of 7 to 11 cycles used a sample-barcoded 5' primer and a J-beta primer mix. TCRdb independently ran MiXCR on the 5' RACE reads; one entry per CDR3 protein. Of 700,000 to 950,000 distinct CDR3 sequences in the sample, roughly 60% are singletons; the top ten hold about 20%. Input material: blood. The receptors were sampled from a man in his thirties or forties in good health.

CDR3 in amino acids: CASSFLTYEQYF. The CDR3, as DNA: TGTGCCAGCAGTTTCTTAACCTACGAGCAGTACTTC. V and J are TRBV12-3 or TRBV12-4 and TRBJ2-7; D not certain. V lost 3 bases and J lost 2, with 5 bases in between. The CDR3 runs to 12 residues.

The gene calls are TRBV7-2 and TRBJ2-1; D may be TRBD1 or TRBD2 (5 bases each). The V and J ends lost 4 bases and 4 bases respectively, with 14 bases between them. Germline loops: CDR1 SGHTA, CDR2 FQGNSA. This CDR3 is 15 amino acids long. The CDR3 DNA follows: TGTGCCAGCAGCTGGGGACCGGCGGGTTACAATGAGCAGTTCTTC. Translating it yields CASSWGPAGYNEQFF.

The J gene is TRBJ1-1, the V gene TRBV14, with D maybe TRBD1 (5 bases). Germline V CDR1 and CDR2: SGHDN, FVKESK. The CDR3 length is 14 residues. The germline V and J ends were trimmed by 5 bases and 5 bases, with 15 bases remaining between them. CDR3 bases: TGTGCCAGCAGCGCACAGGCTCTTAGGACTGAAGCTTTCTTT. Translating it yields CASSAQALRTEAFF.

The V gene is TRBV7-9, the J gene TRBJ2-7; D gene unclear. This CDR3 is 13 amino acids long. V lost 9 bases, J lost 0 bases, and 12 bases lay in between. Germline CDR1 is SEHNR and CDR2 is FQNEAQ (reference sequence). The CDR3 loop reads CASIGSSSYEQYF. In nucleotides, the CDR3 is TGTGCCAGTATCGGGTCTTCCTCCTACGAGCAGTACTTC. The entire variable domain, with the rest obtained from reference TRBV7-9 and TRBJ2-7, is as follows: DTGVSQNPRHKITKRGQNVTFRCDPISEHNRLYWYRQTLGQGPEFLTYFQNEAQLEKSRLLSDRFSAERPKGSFSTLEIQRTEQGDSAMYLCASIGSSSYEQYFGPGTRLTVT.

This chain joins TRBV2 and TRBJ2-4, with a tentative D call TRBD1 (6 bases). Trimming shortened V by 7 bases and J by 8 bases, and 12 bases separated the two germline ends. The CDR3 totals 12 residues. Germline V gene sequence: CDR1 SNHLY, CDR2 FYNNEI. CDR3 loop: CASTRTVDIQYF. The CDR3 DNA reads as TGTGCCAGCACGAGGACAGTGGACATTCAGTACTTC. The whole variable domain, filled in from reference TRBV2 and TRBJ2-4, reads EPEVTQTPSHQVTQMGQEVILRCVPISNHLYFYWYRQILGQKVEFLVSFYNNEISEKSEIFDDQFSVERPDGSNFTLKIRSTKLEDSAMYFCASTRTVDIQYFGAGTRLSVL.